This passage covers 11 T cell receptor beta chains from one sample sequenced in a study of CD8 T cells in ankylosing spondylitis. MiXCR was run by TCRdb on the 5' RACE reads, yielding one entry per CDR3 protein. This sample has about 340,000 distinct CDR3 sequences; roughly 14% occur once, and the top ten carry about 1%. Sequences were obtained from blood, either unsorted or a sorted T cell fraction (not recorded which). The receptor source for this set is a male donor with ankylosing spondylitis or in good health (not recorded which).

This clonotype came up a few times. The chain couples TRBV7-9 to TRBJ2-3; D gene uncertain. CDR3 size: 12 residues. Germline CDR1 SEHNR, CDR2 FQNEAQ (reference sequence). V dropped 5 bases and J dropped 4 bases, with 7 bases sitting between them. CDR3 in amino acids: CASSPVSDTQYF. CDR3 DNA sequence: TGTGCCAGCAGCCCGGTTTCAGATACGCAGTATTTT.

This clonotype has just a few counts. This chain uses TRBV12-3 or TRBV12-4 with TRBJ2-7, with TRBD2 identical over 14 bases. This CDR3 has 16 amino acids. Trimming cost V 3 bases and J 3 bases; bases outside gene matches: 4. The CDR3 DNA reads as TGTGCCAGCAGTTTCGGGACTAGCGGGAGTAGCTACGAGCAGTACTTC. The encoded protein is CASSFGTSGSSYEQYF.

V and J are TRBV7-2 and TRBJ1-6, with TRBD1 identical over 7 bases. The CDR3 contains 14 residues. The V and J ends lost 4 bases and 7 bases, in that order; junction bases with no gene match: 4. Germline CDR1 and CDR2: SGHTA and FQGNSA. The CDR3 sequence is CASSYGQANSPLHF. DNA for the CDR3: TGTGCCAGCAGCTACGGACAGGCCAATTCACCCCTCCACTTT.

The rearrangement joins TRBV5-1 to TRBJ2-7, with 9 bases fitting TRBD1. CDR1 and CDR2 (germline): SGHRS, YFSETQ. CDR3 length: 15 amino acids. Unmatched junction bases numbered 6, after V lost 3 bases and J lost 2 bases. The chain's CDR3 is CASSSTGGSTYEQYF. The DNA for the CDR3 is TGCGCCAGCAGCTCGACAGGGGGTAGTACCTACGAGCAGTACTTC.

This chain joins TRBV18 and TRBJ1-6; 7 bases fit TRBD1. The CDR3 length is 15 residues. J was trimmed by 3 bases and V by 4 bases; bases with no gene match: 3. CDR1 KGHSH and CDR2 LQKENI come from the germline V gene. The CDR3 loop is CASSRTGDYNSPLHF. CDR3 sequence (DNA): TGTGCCAGCTCACGAACAGGGGACTATAATTCACCCCTCCACTTT. Using reference TRBV18 and TRBJ1-6 for the parts outside the CDR3, the full variable domain is NAGVMQNPRHLVRRRGQEARLRCSPMKGHSHVYWYRQLPEEGLKFMVYLQKENIIDESGMPKERFSAEFPKEGPSILRIQQVVRGDSAAYFCASSRTGDYNSPLHFGNGTRLTVT.

In its sample, this clonotype was seen a few times. The J gene is TRBJ2-6, the V gene TRBV6-5; the D gene is possibly TRBD2 (6 bases). Germline V CDR1 and CDR2: MNHEY, SVGAGI. This CDR3 has 17 amino acids. The V end lost 4 bases, the J end lost 4 bases, and 17 bases lay between the germline ends. The CDR3 loop reads CASSSRGFGTGANVLTF. As DNA, the CDR3 is TGTGCCAGCAGTTCACGGGGGTTTGGGACCGGGGCCAACGTCCTGACTTTC.

The chain recombines TRBV10-2 with TRBJ2-7; D gene unclear. V lost 3 bases to trimming and J lost 3 bases, with 3 bases between them. Germline assignment: CDR1 WSHSY and CDR2 SAAADI. This CDR3 comprises 11 residues. CDR3 DNA sequence: TGCGCCAGCAGTGATGACTACGAGCAGTACTTC. Amino acid sequence: CASSDDYEQYF.

Only a few counts were recorded for this clonotype. A junction end diverges from the germline sequence, so it may reflect a read error. This chain joins TRBV4-1 and TRBJ2-2, with 9 bases fitting TRBD1. CDR1 and CDR2 from the germline V gene are MGHRA and YSYEKL. The CDR3 is 13 residues long. CDR3 nucleotide sequence: TGCGCCAGCAGCCAAGATCCCCGGGACAGGGCCCTTTTT. It specifies CASSQDPRDRALF.

This clonotype has just a few counts. The chain couples TRBV7-2 to TRBJ1-4; D gene uncertain. The CDR3 is 17 residues long. V lost 1 base and J lost 3, with 15 bases in between. Germline values: CDR1 SGHTA, CDR2 FQGNSA. CDR3 in DNA: TGTGCCAGCAGCTTAGGGTTACGGCAGGTCGCTAATGAAAAACTGTTTTTT. Translation: CASSLGLRQVANEKLFF.

This clonotype was observed a few times. J is TRBJ2-1 and V is TRBV6-1; 12 bases match TRBD2. CDR3 length: 16 amino acids. V trimming: 7 bases; J trimming: 6 bases; junction bases outside the gene matches: 10. Germline V gives CDR1 MNHNS, CDR2 SASEGT. CDR3 amino acids: CASTRLAGAPTNEQFF. DNA for the CDR3: TGTGCCAGCACCCGACTAGCGGGGGCCCCCACCAATGAGCAGTTCTTC.

The V call is TRBV9, the J call TRBJ2-7, with 8 bases lining up with TRBD2. Per germline, CDR1 SGDLS and CDR2 YYNGEE. V lost 0 bases to trimming and J lost 4 bases; unmatched junction nucleotides: 6. CDR3 length: 15 amino acids. The CDR3 reads CASSVGLALDYEQYF. The CDR3 DNA reads TGTGCCAGCAGCGTAGGACTAGCGCTAGATTACGAGCAGTACTTC.